The 27 T cell receptor beta chains presented below share a single source sample, sequenced in a study of T-cell memory formation after mild COVID-19. TCRdb analysed the 5' RACE reads with MiXCR anew, one entry per CDR3 protein. Of around 390,000 distinct CDR3 sequences listed, around a sixth are singletons. Sequencing input: PBMCs or a T cell subset sorted from them (not recorded which). These receptors were taken from a man aged 18 to 29 who had mild COVID-19 (a few samples of this study predate the infection). Cell type and time point are not known.

This clonotype was counted a few times. The V and J genes are TRBV12-3 or TRBV12-4 and TRBJ1-1, with 8 bases fitting TRBD1. V was pared by 5 bases and J by 4 bases, with 3 bases of the junction left unmatched. The CDR3 spans 13 residues. The CDR3 region has the DNA TGTGCCAGCAGTCTCAGGGGGCCCACTGAAGCTTTCTTT. Encoded protein: CASSLRGPTEAFF.

In this sample, this clonotype turned up a few times. The chain is built from TRBV20-1 and TRBJ1-1; D is uncertain. CDR3 length equals 13 residues. V was cut by 6 bases and J by 7 bases, with 18 bases left in between. Germline lookup yields CDR1 DFQATT and CDR2 SNEGSKA (reference sequence). The CDR3, as DNA: TGCAGTGCCATGAGAGGAGAGTTTTTTGAAGCTTTCTTT. Its protein product is CSAMRGEFFEAFF.

This clonotype was observed a handful of times. The chain joins TRBV7-3 to TRBJ1-2; tentatively, D is TRBD1 (5 bases). This CDR3 spans 14 amino acids. Trimming removed 5 bases at V and 8 bases at J, with 18 bases between. CDR1 is SGHTA, CDR2 FQGTGA, per germline. The CDR3 DNA is TGTGCCAGCAGCCCGACTGGCAGGGCTTCCGGCTACACCTTC. As protein: CASSPTGRASGYTF.

CDR3 region: CASSWGLRNGYTF. The CDR3 region has the DNA TGTGCCAGCAGTTGGGGCCTCCGGAATGGCTACACCTTC. The rearrangement links TRBV12-3 or TRBV12-4 to TRBJ1-2, with D perhaps TRBD1 (5 bases). The length of the CDR3 is 13 residues. Trimming removed 4 bases from V and 6 bases from J, with 12 bases in between.

The chain couples TRBV4-1 to TRBJ1-1; TRBD1 might be the D (5 bases). The CDR3 sequence is 15 residues long. Germline V gene data show CDR1 as MGHRA and CDR2 as YSYEKL. Between the trimmed V and J ends, which lost 1 base and 4 bases, there was a span of 13 bases. This chain's CDR3 is CASSQAPGGGTEAFF. In DNA form, the CDR3 reads TGCGCCAGCAGCCAAGCTCCGGGGGGAGGCACTGAAGCTTTCTTT.

The rearrangement links TRBV4-2 to TRBJ1-5; D ambiguous. Looked up from germline, CDR1 is LGHNA and CDR2 is YNFKEQ. Trimming shortened V by 0 bases and J by 2 bases, and 8 bases separated the two germline ends. There are 15 residues in the CDR3. CDR3 DNA sequence: TGTGCCAGCAGCCAAGATGTCGGTGGCAATCAGCCCCAGCATTTT. Protein: CASSQDVGGNQPQHF.

The V and J genes are TRBV5-1 and TRBJ1-2; D might be TRBD1 (5 bases). Trimming cost V 4 bases and J 7 bases, with 14 bases left between them. This CDR3 has 13 residues. Germline V CDR1 and CDR2: SGHRS, YFSETQ. The CDR3 reads CASSDQGGVGYTF. The CDR3 DNA is TGCGCCAGCAGCGATCAGGGAGGGGTTGGCTACACCTTC.

This clonotype was seen a handful of times. The chain uses TRBV12-3 or TRBV12-4 and TRBJ1-2; perhaps TRBD1 as D (5 bases). Trimming pared 3 bases from V and 6 bases from J, leaving 23 bases between. The CDR3 extends over 17 amino acids. DNA of the CDR3: TGTGCCAGCAGTTTTTCCGGGACGGGCAGGAGGCGTAATGGCTACACCTTC. It yields the protein CASSFSGTGRRRNGYTF.

The V gene is TRBV20-1, the J gene TRBJ2-7; the D gene could be TRBD1 or TRBD2 (7 bases each). The CDR3 contains 13 residues. Looked up from germline, CDR1 is DFQATT and CDR2 is SNEGSKA (reference sequence). The V and J ends lost 3 bases and 5 bases respectively, with 14 bases between them. The CDR3 spells CSASAGGDHEQYF. DNA for the CDR3: TGCAGTGCTAGTGCAGGGGGGGACCACGAGCAGTACTTC.

The chain links TRBV12-3 or TRBV12-4 to TRBJ2-1; 10 bases map to TRBD1. Trimming at V came to 5 bases and at J to 7 bases, leaving 14 bases not matched to a gene. The CDR3 runs to 17 residues. For the CDR3, the DNA is TGTGCCAGCAGTCCTGGGACAGGGGTCCCTCGTTGGAATGAGCAGTTCTTC. It specifies CASSPGTGVPRWNEQFF.

The J gene is TRBJ2-3, the V gene TRBV12-5, with unresolved D. This CDR3 contains 11 residues. The ends were cut back, 5 bases at V and 2 bases at J, with 2 bases in the middle. Germline CDR1 and CDR2: LGHNT and FRNRAP. This CDR3 is CASGLTDTQYF. The CDR3 DNA follows: TGTGCTAGTGGTCTCACAGATACGCAGTATTTT.

CDR3 sequence reads: CSAGTSVYEQFF. For the CDR3, the DNA is TGCAGCGCCGGGACTAGCGTGTATGAGCAGTTCTTC. The chain is built from TRBV29-1 and TRBJ2-1, with 10 bases aligning to TRBD2. After removal of 7 bases from V and 8 bases from J, the junction contained 5 bases not matched to a gene. The length of the CDR3 is 12 residues. Germline CDR1 SQVTM, CDR2 ANQGSEA.

This clonotype showed up just a few times. The genes are TRBV6-1 and TRBJ2-4, with a tentative D call TRBD1 (5 bases). Trimming left V 3 bases short and J 2 bases short, with 11 bases between. CDR1 is MNHNS and CDR2 is SASEGT in the germline V gene. The length of the CDR3 is 15 residues. The CDR3 protein is CASSDGWGTKNIQYF. In nucleotides, the CDR3 is TGTGCCAGCAGTGACGGTTGGGGCACCAAAAACATTCAGTACTTC.

This clonotype turned up a few times. CDR3: CASSGLTSLETQYF. CDR3 nucleotides: TGTGCCAGCAGCGGACTGACTAGTCTAGAGACCCAGTACTTC. This chain connects TRBV5-6 to TRBJ2-5, with D tentatively TRBD2 (6 bases). CDR3 size: 14 residues. Trimming stripped 4 bases from V and 4 bases from J, with 14 bases between. CDR1 SGHDT and CDR2 YYEEEE come from the germline V gene.

The sample holds a few counts of this clonotype. J is TRBJ2-3 and V is TRBV5-1, with 15 bases lining up with TRBD2. V lost 5 bases, J lost 7 bases, and 8 bases stayed unmatched. Germline lookup yields CDR1 SGHRS and CDR2 YFSETQ. The CDR3 is 16 residues long. The CDR3 is CASREGTSGGQNTQYF. Written as DNA, the CDR3 is TGCGCCAGCAGGGAAGGGACTAGCGGGGGGCAAAATACGCAGTATTTT.

This clonotype was observed a few times. The rearrangement joins TRBV12-3 or TRBV12-4 to TRBJ2-3; 9 bases align to TRBD1. This CDR3 spans 15 amino acids. V gave up 7 bases and J gave up 3 bases; unmatched junction bases: 8. Here the CDR3 DNA reads TGTGCCAGCAACACGGGACAGGGAGGTACAGATACGCAGTATTTT. Amino acids: CASNTGQGGTDTQYF.

In this sample, this clonotype turned up a few times. The chain joins TRBV3-1 to TRBJ2-3; 8 bases match TRBD2. The J segment lost 2 bases and the V segment lost 2 bases, leaving 6 bases of the junction unmatched. CDR1 LGHDT and CDR2 YNNKEL come from the germline V gene (reference sequence). The CDR3 covers 16 residues. The CDR3 DNA follows: TGTGCCAGCAGCCAAATTAGCGGGGACTACACAGATACGCAGTATTTT. It is translated as CASSQISGDYTDTQYF.

V and J are TRBV5-1 and TRBJ1-2; a weak D match, TRBD1 (6 bases). Trimming removed 4 bases at V and 4 bases at J, with 20 bases between. This CDR3 has 16 amino acids. CDR1 is SGHRS, CDR2 YFSETQ, per germline. CDR3 DNA: TGCGCCAGCAGCGCCGGGACAATTTTCGGCCTCTATGGCTACACCTTC. Translated, it gives CASSAGTIFGLYGYTF.

The chain couples TRBV9 to TRBJ1-4, with no clear D. Germline CDR1 SGDLS, CDR2 YYNGEE. CDR3 size: 13 residues. Between the trimmed V and J ends, which lost 0 bases and 7 bases, there was a span of 7 bases. The CDR3 loop is CASSVGDTEKLFF. DNA of the CDR3: TGTGCCAGCAGCGTAGGAGACACTGAAAAACTGTTTTTT.

This clonotype was counted between two and nine times. The chain has TRBV11-2 and TRBJ2-7; D perhaps matches TRBD1 (5 bases). Trimming cost V 2 bases and J 2 bases, with 10 bases left between them. There are 14 residues in the CDR3. Germline CDR1 and CDR2: SGHAT and FQNNGV. The CDR3 region is CASSLWQQAYEQYF. The CDR3 coding sequence is TGTGCCAGCAGCTTATGGCAACAGGCCTACGAGCAGTACTTC.

This clonotype came up once. The chain uses TRBV2 and TRBJ2-5, with 8 bases fitting TRBD1. This CDR3 has 15 residues. Germline CDR1 and CDR2: SNHLY and FYNNEI. The trim removed 6 bases at V and 7 bases at J, leaving 13 bases unmatched. DNA for the CDR3: TGTGCCAGCAGAAATGGACAGGGCCCTCCCGGGACCCAGTACTTC. Its translation is CASRNGQGPPGTQYF.

This clonotype was observed many times. J is TRBJ2-3 and V is TRBV5-8; no reliable D call. The CDR3 loop spans 10 amino acids. The V gene lost 2 bases and the J gene lost 5 bases, with 0 bases spanning the gap. The V gene's germline CDR1 is SGHTS and CDR2 YDEGEE. The chain's CDR3 is CASSLDTQYF. DNA for the CDR3: TGTGCCAGCAGCTTAGATACGCAGTATTTT.

This clonotype was seen a handful of times. The V call is TRBV6-5, the J call TRBJ2-7; TRBD1 might be the D (6 bases). The V and J ends lost 0 bases and 3 bases respectively, with 12 bases between them. This CDR3 spans 15 amino acids. Germline V lookup: CDR1 MNHEY, CDR2 SVGAGI. CDR3 nucleotides: TGTGCCAGCAGTTACTCGGCCAGGGGAGACTACGAGCAGTACTTC. This encodes CASSYSARGDYEQYF.

This clonotype was seen a few times. V is TRBV12-3 or TRBV12-4 and J is TRBJ2-7, with TRBD2 matching 8 bases. V lost 7 bases and J lost 5; bases outside the gene matches: 13. The CDR3 has 15 residues. The CDR3 DNA reads as TGTGCCAGCACCCCGGGGGGGCTGGAATTCCACGAGCAGTACGTC. As protein: CASTPGGLEFHEQYV.

This chain links TRBV7-2 with TRBJ2-7; 15 bases are shared with TRBD2. Germline lookup yields CDR1 SGHTA and CDR2 FQGNSA. The CDR3 extends over 15 amino acids. V was clipped by 5 bases and J by 6 bases; unmatched bases: 5. In DNA form, the CDR3 reads TGTGCCAGCAGCAGGACTAGCGGGGGGGTGCTCGAGCAGTACTTC. Translation gives CASSRTSGGVLEQYF.

This clonotype was recorded a few times. CDR3 DNA sequence: TGCGCCAGCAGGACAGGATCAACCCAAGAGACCCAGTACTTC. Translating gives CASRTGSTQETQYF. J is TRBJ2-5 and V is TRBV5-1; D perhaps matches TRBD1 (6 bases). With 5 bases removed from V and 1 base from J, the gap between germline ends came to 12 bases. The germline gives CDR1 SGHRS, CDR2 YFSETQ. The CDR3 contains 14 residues.

This clonotype was counted only a few times. V and J are TRBV15 and TRBJ1-5, with 9 bases matching TRBD1. CDR1 and CDR2 from the germline V gene are LNHNV and YYDKDF (reference sequence). V lost 8 bases and J lost 7; bases outside the gene matches: 9. The CDR3 runs 14 residues. CDR3 DNA sequence: TGTGCCACCCGACTGGACAGGGGCGGACAGCCCCAGCATTTT. It specifies CATRLDRGGQPQHF.